The present TCR beta chain was sequenced within a study of post-analysis software for immune sequencing data. Study overall: Patients had relapsing-remitting, secondary progressive or progressive-relapsing multiple sclerosis; some lacked subtype. Study conclusions and caveats: Relative to controls, patients had five TRBV segments at higher frequency, with TRBV5-6, TRBV5-1 and TRBV20-1 among these.

Carried by the TCR beta cDNA libraries were unique molecular identifiers. TCRdb reprocessed the PCR reads with MiXCR, giving one entry per CDR3 protein. The sample has approximately 570,000 distinct CDR3 sequences, roughly 40% seen once. This clonotype was detected once. The antigen is not known. Trimming removed 3 bases from V and 7 bases from J, with 16 bases in between. This CDR3 has 15 amino acids. The chain joins TRBV12-3 or TRBV12-4 to TRBJ2-1; D may be TRBD1 (5 bases). The sequence was collected from a girl aged 10 to 17 with multiple sclerosis. The sample taken for sequencing was blood. The CDR3 bases are TGTGCCAGCAGTTTTCAGCAGGGATCATGGAATGAGCAGTTCTTC. This codes for CASSFQQGSWNEQFF.